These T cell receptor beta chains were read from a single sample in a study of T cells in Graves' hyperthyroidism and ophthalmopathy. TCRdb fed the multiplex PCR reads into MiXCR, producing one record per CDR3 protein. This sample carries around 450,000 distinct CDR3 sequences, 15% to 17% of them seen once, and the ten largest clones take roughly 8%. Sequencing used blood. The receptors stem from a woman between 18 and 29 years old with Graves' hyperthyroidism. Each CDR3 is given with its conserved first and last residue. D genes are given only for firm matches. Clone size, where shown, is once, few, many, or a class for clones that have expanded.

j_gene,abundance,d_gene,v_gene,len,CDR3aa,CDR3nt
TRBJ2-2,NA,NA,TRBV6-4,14,CASSAGGENGELFF,TGTGCCAGCAGTGCCGGCGGGGAAAACGGGGAGCTGTTTTTT
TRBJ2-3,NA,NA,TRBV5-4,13,CASSWGPQDTQYF,TGTGCCAGCAGCTGGGGCCCCCAAGATACGCAGTATTTT
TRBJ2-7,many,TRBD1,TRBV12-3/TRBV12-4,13,CASSAGTAYEQYF,TGTGCCAGCAGTGCCGGGACAGCCTACGAGCAGTACTTC
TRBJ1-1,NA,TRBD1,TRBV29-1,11,CSGGGQGGAFF,TGCAGCGGGGGAGGACAGGGAGGAGCTTTCTTT
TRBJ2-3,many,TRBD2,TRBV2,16,CASSEGLATDTDTQYF,TGTGCCAGCAGTGAAGGACTAGCTACAGACACAGATACGCAGTATTTT
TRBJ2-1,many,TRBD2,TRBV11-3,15,CASSPTGGRGNEQFF,TGTGCCAGCAGCCCCACAGGCGGGAGGGGGAATGAGCAGTTCTTC
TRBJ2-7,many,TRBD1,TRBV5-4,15,CASSLGDRPPYEQYF,TGTGCCAGCAGCTTGGGGGACAGACCCCCCTACGAGCAGTACTTC
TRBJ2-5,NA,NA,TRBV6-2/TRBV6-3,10,CATYQETQHF,TGTGCCACGTACCAAGAGACCCAGCACTTC
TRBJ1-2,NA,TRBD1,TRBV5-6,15,CASSLGGGQGYGYTF,TGTGCCAGCAGCCTGGGGGGAGGACAGGGGTATGGCTACACCTTC
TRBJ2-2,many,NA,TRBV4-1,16,CASSQAWTPNTGELFF,TGCGCCAGCAGCCAAGCGTGGACACCTAACACCGGGGAGCTGTTTTTT
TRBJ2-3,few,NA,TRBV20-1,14,CSASSARGTDTQYF,TGCAGTGCTAGTTCCGCCAGGGGCACAGATACGCAGTATTTT
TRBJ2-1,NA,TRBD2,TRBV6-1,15,CASRGILAGGSEQFF,TGTGCCAGCAGGGGGATTCTAGCGGGAGGGAGTGAGCAGTTCTTC
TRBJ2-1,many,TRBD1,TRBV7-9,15,CASSPGQDSYNEQFF,TGTGCCAGCAGCCCTGGACAGGACTCTTACAATGAGCAGTTCTTC
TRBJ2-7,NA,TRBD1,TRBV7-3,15,CASSPRAGQGYEQYF,TGTGCCAGCAGCCCGAGGGCGGGACAGGGTTACGAGCAGTACTTC
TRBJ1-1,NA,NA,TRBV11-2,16,CASSSSPRGADTEAFF,TGTGCCAGCAGCTCCTCTCCCCGGGGGGCGGACACTGAAGCTTTCTTT
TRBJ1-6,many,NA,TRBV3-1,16,CASSQASGRANSPLHF,TGTGCCAGCAGCCAAGCCTCCGGGAGGGCAAATTCACCCCTCCACTTT
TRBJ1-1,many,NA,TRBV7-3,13,CASSSVPNTEAFF,TGTGCCAGCAGCTCGGTTCCGAACACTGAAGCTTTCTTT
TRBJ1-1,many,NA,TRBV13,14,CASSIRGTNTEAFF,TGTGCCAGCAGCATCAGGGGTACGAACACTGAAGCTTTCTTT
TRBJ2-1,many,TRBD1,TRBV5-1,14,CASDQGGLDNEQFF,TGCGCCAGCGACCAAGGGGGCCTAGACAATGAGCAGTTCTTC
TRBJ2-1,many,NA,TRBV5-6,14,CASSFRGGHNEQFF,TGTGCCAGCAGCTTCAGGGGGGGTCACAATGAGCAGTTCTTC
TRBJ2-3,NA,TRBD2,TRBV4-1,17,CASSQDRSGRAEDTQYF,TGCGCCAGCAGCCAAGATAGAAGCGGGAGGGCCGAAGATACGCAGTATTTT
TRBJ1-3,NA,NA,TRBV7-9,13,CASSLYSGNTIYF,TGTGCCAGCAGCTTATACTCGGGAAACACCATATATTTT
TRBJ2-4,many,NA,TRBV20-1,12,CSATPPANIQYF,TGCAGTGCCACACCTCCGGCAAACATTCAGTACTTC
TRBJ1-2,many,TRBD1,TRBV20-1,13,CSARDGTGGGYTF,TGCAGTGCTAGAGACGGGACAGGCGGGGGCTACACCTTC
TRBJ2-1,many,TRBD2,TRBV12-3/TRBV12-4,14,CASSLSGSSGEQFF,TGTGCCAGCAGTTTAAGCGGGAGTTCGGGTGAGCAGTTCTTC
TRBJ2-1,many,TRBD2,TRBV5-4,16,CASSLNPGTSGNEQFF,TGTGCCAGCAGCTTAAATCCCGGGACTAGCGGCAATGAGCAGTTCTTC
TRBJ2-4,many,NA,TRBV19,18,CASSPQGGAAGAKNIQYF,TGTGCCAGTAGTCCCCAAGGGGGTGCCGCGGGGGCCAAAAACATTCAGTACTTC
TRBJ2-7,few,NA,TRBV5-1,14,CASSYAQSNYEQYF,TGCGCCAGCAGCTATGCACAGTCCAATTACGAGCAGTACTTC
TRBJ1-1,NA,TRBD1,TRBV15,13,CGTSRDEGAGAFF,TGTGGCACCAGCAGAGATGAGGGGGCAGGGGCTTTCTTT
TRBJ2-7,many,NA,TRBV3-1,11,CASSQIHEQYF,TGTGCCAGCAGCCAAATCCACGAGCAGTACTTC
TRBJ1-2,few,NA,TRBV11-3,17,CASSLDRVGRLNYGYTF,TGTGCCAGCAGCTTAGATCGGGTGGGACGACTCAACTATGGCTACACCTTC
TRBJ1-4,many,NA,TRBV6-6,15,CASSYRRGRDEKLFF,TGTGCCAGCAGTTACAGGCGGGGGCGGGATGAAAAACTGTTTTTT
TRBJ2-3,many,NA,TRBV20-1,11,CSAPSGYTQYF,TGCAGTGCCCCATCGGGCTATACGCAGTATTTT
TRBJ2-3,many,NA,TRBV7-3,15,CASSSRGSSADTQYF,TGTGCCAGCAGCTCCCGTGGTAGCTCGGCAGATACGCAGTATTTT
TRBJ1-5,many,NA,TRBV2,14,CASSLGVGRLAQHF,TGTGCCAGCAGTTTGGGAGTCGGCCGTCTTGCCCAGCATTTT
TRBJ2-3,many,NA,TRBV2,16,CASSARRETSTDTQYF,TGTGCCAGCAGTGCACGACGGGAAACTAGCACAGATACGCAGTATTTT
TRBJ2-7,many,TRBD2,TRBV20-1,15,CSARDFGLAGGVQYF,TGCAGTGCTAGAGATTTTGGGCTAGCGGGGGGTGTGCAGTACTTC
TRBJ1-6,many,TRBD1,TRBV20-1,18,CSAVASDRESSYNSPLHF,TGCAGTGCCGTAGCTTCCGACAGGGAGAGTTCCTATAATTCACCCCTCCACTTT
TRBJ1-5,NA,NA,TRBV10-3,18,CAISDGGRGTDSNQPQHF,TGTGCCATCAGTGACGGAGGGCGGGGGACCGATAGCAATCAGCCCCAGCATTTT
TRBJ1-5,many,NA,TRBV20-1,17,CSARDRRGSGNLQPQHF,TGCAGTGCTAGAGATCGCAGAGGGTCAGGGAATCTTCAGCCCCAGCATTTT
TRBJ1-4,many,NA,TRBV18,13,CASSPSKGEKLFF,TGTGCCAGCTCACCGAGCAAGGGGGAAAAACTGTTTTTT
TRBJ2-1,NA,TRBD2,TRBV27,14,CATKASGSYNEQFF,TGTGCCACTAAGGCTAGCGGGAGCTACAATGAGCAGTTCTTC
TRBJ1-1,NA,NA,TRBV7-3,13,CASSHSRGTEAFF,TGTGCCAGCAGTCACTCAAGGGGGACTGAAGCTTTCTTT
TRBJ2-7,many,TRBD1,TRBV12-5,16,CASGLVLSGGDFEQYF,TGTGCTAGTGGTTTGGTACTTTCAGGGGGCGATTTTGAGCAGTACTTC
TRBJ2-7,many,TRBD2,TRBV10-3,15,CAISVGTSGAYEQYF,TGTGCCATCAGTGTTGGGACTAGCGGGGCCTACGAGCAGTACTTC
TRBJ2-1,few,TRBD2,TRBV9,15,CASSVDLAAYNEQFF,TGTGCCAGCAGCGTAGACCTAGCGGCGTACAATGAGCAGTTCTTC
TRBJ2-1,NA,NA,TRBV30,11,CAWTVGYEQFF,TGTGCCTGGACGGTGGGCTATGAGCAGTTCTTC
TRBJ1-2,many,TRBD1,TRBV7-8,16,CASSLAATGVDYGYTF,TGTGCCAGCAGCTTAGCGGCCACAGGGGTGGACTATGGCTACACCTTC